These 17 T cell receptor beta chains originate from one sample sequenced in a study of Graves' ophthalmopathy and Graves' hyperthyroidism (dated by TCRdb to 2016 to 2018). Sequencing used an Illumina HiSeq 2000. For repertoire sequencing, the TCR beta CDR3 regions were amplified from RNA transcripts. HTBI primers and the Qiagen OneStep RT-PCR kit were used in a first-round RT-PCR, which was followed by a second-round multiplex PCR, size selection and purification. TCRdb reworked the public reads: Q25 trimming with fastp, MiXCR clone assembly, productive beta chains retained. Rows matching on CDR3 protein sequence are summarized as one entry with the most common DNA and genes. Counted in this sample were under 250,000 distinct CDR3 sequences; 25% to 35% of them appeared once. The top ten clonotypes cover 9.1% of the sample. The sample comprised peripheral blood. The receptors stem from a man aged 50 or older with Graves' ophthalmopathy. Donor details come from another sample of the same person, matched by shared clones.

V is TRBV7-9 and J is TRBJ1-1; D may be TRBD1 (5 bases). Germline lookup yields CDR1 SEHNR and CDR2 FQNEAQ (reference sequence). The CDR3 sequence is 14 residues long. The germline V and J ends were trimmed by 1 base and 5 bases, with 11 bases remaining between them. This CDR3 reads CASSLDRIITEAFF. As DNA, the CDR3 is TGTGCCAGCAGCTTAGACAGGATAATTACTGAAGCTTTCTTT.

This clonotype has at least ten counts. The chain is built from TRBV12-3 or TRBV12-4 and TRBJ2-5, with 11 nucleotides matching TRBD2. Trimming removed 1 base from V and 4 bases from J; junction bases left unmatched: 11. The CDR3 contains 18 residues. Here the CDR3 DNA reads TGTGCCAGCAGTTTAGAGGACAAAGGACTAGCGGGCCTAGAGACCCAGTACTTC. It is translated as CASSLEDKGLAGLETQYF.

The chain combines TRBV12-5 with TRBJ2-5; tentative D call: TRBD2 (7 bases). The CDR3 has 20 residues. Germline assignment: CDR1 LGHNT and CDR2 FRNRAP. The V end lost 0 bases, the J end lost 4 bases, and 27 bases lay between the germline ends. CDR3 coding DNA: TGTGCTAGTGGTTTGGTAAAGGGGCCATTTGTGTGGGGGGGCAGAGAGACCCAGTACTTC. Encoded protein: CASGLVKGPFVWGGRETQYF.

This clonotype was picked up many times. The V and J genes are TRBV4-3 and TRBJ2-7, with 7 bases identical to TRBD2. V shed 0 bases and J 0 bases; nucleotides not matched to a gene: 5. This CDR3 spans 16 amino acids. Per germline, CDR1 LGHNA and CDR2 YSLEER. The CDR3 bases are TGCGCCAGCAGCCAAGATTGGGGGGAGGGCTCCTACGAGCAGTACTTC. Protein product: CASSQDWGEGSYEQYF.

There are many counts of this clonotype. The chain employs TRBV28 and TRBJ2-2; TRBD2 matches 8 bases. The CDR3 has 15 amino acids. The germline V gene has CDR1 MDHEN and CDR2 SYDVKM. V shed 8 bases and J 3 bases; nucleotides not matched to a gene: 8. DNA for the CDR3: TGTGCCAGCGTTCCGCCGGGACTAGACACCGGGGAGCTGTTTTTT. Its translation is CASVPPGLDTGELFF.

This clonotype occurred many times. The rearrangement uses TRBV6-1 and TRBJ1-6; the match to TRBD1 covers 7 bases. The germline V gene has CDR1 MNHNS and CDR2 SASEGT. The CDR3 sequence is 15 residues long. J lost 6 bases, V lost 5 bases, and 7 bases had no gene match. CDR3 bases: TGTGCCAGCAGTCAGACAGGGTCTGGTAATTCACCCCTCCACTTT. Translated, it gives CASSQTGSGNSPLHF.

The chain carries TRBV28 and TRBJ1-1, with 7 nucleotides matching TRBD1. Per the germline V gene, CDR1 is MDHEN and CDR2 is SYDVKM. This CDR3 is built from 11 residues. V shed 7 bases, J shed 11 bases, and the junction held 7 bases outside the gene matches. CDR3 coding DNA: TGTGCCAGCATCCAGACAGGGAGTGCTTTCTTT. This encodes CASIQTGSAFF. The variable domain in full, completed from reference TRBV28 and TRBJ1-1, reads DVKVTQSSRYLVKRTGEKVFLECVQDMDHENMFWYRQDPGLGLRLIYFSYDVKMKEKGDIPEGYSVSREKKERFSLILESASTNQTSMYLCASIQTGSAFFGQGTRLTVV.

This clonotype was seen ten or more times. CDR3 amino acids: CASRRLAGPYEQYF. The CDR3 nucleotides read TGTGCCAGCAGGCGACTAGCGGGACCCTACGAGCAGTACTTC. The gene calls are TRBV6-2 or TRBV6-3 and TRBJ2-7; 11 bases fit TRBD2. The CDR3 covers 14 residues. Germline values: CDR1 MNHEY, CDR2 SVGEGT. V was clipped by 6 bases and J by 2 bases; unmatched bases: 3.

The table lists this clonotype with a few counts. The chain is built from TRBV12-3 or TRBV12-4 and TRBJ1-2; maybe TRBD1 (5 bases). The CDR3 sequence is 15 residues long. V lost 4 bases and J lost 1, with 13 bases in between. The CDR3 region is CASSSFPGGNYGYTF. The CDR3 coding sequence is TGTGCCAGCAGTTCCTTCCCCGGGGGTAACTATGGCTACACCTTC.

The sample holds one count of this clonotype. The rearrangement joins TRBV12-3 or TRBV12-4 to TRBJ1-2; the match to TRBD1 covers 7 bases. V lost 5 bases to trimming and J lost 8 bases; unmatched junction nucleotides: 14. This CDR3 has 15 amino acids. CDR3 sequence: CASSVGTARRRGYTF. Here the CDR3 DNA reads TGTGCCAGCAGTGTCGGGACAGCGCGCAGAAGGGGCTACACCTTC.

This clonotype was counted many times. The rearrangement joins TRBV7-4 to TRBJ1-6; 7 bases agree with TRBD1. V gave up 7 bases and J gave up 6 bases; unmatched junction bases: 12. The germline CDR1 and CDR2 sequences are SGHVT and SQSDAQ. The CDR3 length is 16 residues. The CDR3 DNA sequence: TGTGCCAGCAACAGAACAGGGGCCGTGGGTAATTCACCCCTCCACTTT. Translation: CASNRTGAVGNSPLHF.

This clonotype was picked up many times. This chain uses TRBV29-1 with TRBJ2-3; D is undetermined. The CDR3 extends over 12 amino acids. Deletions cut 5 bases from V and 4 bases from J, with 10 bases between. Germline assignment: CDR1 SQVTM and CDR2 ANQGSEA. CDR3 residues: CSVLGASDTQYF. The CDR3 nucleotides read TGCAGCGTTCTAGGAGCATCAGATACGCAGTATTTT.

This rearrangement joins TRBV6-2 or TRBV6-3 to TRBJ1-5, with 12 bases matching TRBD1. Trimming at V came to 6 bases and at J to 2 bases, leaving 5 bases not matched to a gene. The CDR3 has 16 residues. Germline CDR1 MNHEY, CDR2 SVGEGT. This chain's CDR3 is CASRGTGGSGNQPQHF. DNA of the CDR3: TGTGCCAGCAGGGGGACAGGGGGCTCGGGCAATCAGCCCCAGCATTTT.

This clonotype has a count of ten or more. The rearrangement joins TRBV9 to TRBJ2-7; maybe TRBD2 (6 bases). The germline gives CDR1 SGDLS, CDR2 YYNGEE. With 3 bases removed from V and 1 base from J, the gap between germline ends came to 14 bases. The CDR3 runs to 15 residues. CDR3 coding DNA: TGTGCCAGCAGCGAGGCCCCTAGCGATTCCTACGAGCAGTACTTC. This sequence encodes CASSEAPSDSYEQYF.

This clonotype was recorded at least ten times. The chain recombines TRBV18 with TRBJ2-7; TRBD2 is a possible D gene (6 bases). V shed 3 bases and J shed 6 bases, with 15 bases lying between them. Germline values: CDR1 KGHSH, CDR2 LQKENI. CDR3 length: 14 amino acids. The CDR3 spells CASSPRPGALEQYF. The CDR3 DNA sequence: TGTGCCAGCTCACCCCGCCCGGGAGCCCTCGAGCAGTACTTC. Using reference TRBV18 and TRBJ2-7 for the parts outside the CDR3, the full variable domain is NAGVMQNPRHLVRRRGQEARLRCSPMKGHSHVYWYRQLPEEGLKFMVYLQKENIIDESGMPKERFSAEFPKEGPSILRIQQVVRGDSAAYFCASSPRPGALEQYFGPGTRLTVT.

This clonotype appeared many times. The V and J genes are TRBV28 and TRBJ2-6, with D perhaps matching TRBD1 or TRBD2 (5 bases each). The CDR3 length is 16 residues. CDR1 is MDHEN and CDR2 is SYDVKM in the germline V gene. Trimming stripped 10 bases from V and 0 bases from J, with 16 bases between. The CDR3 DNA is TGTGCCACAGGAGACCCAGGGAGCTCTGGGGCCAACGTCCTGACTTTC. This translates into CATGDPGSSGANVLTF.

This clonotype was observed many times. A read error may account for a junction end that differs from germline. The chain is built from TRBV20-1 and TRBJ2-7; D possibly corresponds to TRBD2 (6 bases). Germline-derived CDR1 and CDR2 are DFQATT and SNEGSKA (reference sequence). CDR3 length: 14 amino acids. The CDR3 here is CSARQDYTSNEQYF. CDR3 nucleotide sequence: TGCAGTGCTAGACAGGACTACACCTCCAACGAGCAGTACTTC.